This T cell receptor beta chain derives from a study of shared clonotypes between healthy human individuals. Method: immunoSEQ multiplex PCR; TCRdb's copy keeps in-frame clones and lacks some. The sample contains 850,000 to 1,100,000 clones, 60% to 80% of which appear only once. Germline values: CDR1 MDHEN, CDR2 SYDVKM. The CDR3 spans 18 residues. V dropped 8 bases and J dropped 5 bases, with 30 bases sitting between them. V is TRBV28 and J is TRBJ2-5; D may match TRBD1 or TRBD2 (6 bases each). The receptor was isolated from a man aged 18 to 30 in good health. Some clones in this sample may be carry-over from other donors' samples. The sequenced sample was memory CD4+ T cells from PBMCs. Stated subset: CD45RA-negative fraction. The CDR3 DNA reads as TGTGCCAGCTCAACTAGGGGGGACGGGACCTTCTTTCGGGAGACCCAGTACTTC. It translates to CASSTRGDGTFFRETQYF.